This T cell receptor (beta chain) was captured in a study of T cells of healthy individuals. CDR3 length equals 17 residues. Trimming stripped 1 base from V and 0 bases from J, with 13 bases between. Germline V gene data show CDR1 as KGHSH and CDR2 as LQKENI. This clonotype came up a few times. TCRdb fed the 5' RACE reads into MiXCR, producing one record per CDR3 protein. This table has about 53,000 distinct CDR3 sequences, about 15% appearing once. V usage is TRBV18 and J usage is TRBJ1-3; weak D call: TRBD1 (5 bases). The TCR sequence derives from a human donor in good health. The CDR3 nucleotides read TGTGCCAGCTCACCACGGGTTCAGGGAACCTCTGGAAACACCATATATTTT. Residues: CASSPRVQGTSGNTIYF.